The 32 T cell receptor beta chains presented below share a single source sample, sequenced in a study of response to subunit inactivated influenza vaccine. Each CDR3 protein gets one entry after TCRdb re-called the RT-PCR reads with MiXCR. Of 450,000 to 600,000 distinct CDR3 sequences listed, around 8% are singletons. Material: PBMCs from blood, obtained 23 to 25 months after vaccination. All receptors derive from a man aged 50-75 years who received an inactivated influenza vaccine.

This clonotype showed up many times. This chain links TRBV10-3 with TRBJ2-2, with 9 bases lining up with TRBD1. The trim removed 6 bases at V and 4 bases at J, leaving 3 bases unmatched. The CDR3 spans 14 residues. Germline CDR1 ENHRY, CDR2 SYGVKD. CDR3 bases: TGTGCCATCAGGTTGGACAGGGGCACCGGGGAGCTGTTTTTT. Amino acids: CAIRLDRGTGELFF.

The V gene is TRBV12-3 or TRBV12-4, the J gene TRBJ1-5, with TRBD1 identical over 9 bases. The CDR3 is 15 amino acids. Losses at the gene ends were 5 bases for V and 6 bases for J; bases not matched to a gene: 8. The DNA of the CDR3 is TGTGCCAGCAGTCCTACAGGGGGCGCAGGTCAGCCCCAGCATTTT. Protein: CASSPTGGAGQPQHF.

The DNA of the CDR3 is TGTGCCAGCAGCTCCACGATCGGGGAGACCCAGTACTTC. Amino acid sequence: CASSSTIGETQYF. The chain recombines TRBV7-2 with TRBJ2-5; D unresolved. Germline CDR1 reads SGHTA; CDR2 reads FQGNSA. Trimming stripped 4 bases from V and 5 bases from J, with 11 bases between. This CDR3 is 13 amino acids long.

The rearrangement uses TRBV12-3 or TRBV12-4 and TRBJ2-3; either TRBD1 or TRBD2 may fit D (5 bases each). This CDR3 region has 15 residues. Between the trimmed V and J ends, which lost 3 bases and 4 bases, there was a span of 14 bases. CDR3 nucleotide sequence: TGTGCCAGCAGTTTCGGGACCTACGGCGCAGATACGCAGTATTTT. Translating it yields CASSFGTYGADTQYF.

In its sample, this clonotype was seen many times. The V call is TRBV29-1, the J call TRBJ1-5; tentatively, D is TRBD1 (6 bases). The CDR3 is 13 amino acids. Germline loops: CDR1 SQVTM, CDR2 ANQGSEA. V was cut by 6 bases and J by 7 bases, with 16 bases left in between. The CDR3 here is CSVKGGLRQPQHF. In DNA form, the CDR3 reads TGCAGCGTCAAGGGGGGTTTACGGCAGCCCCAGCATTTT.

At least ten counts were recorded for this clonotype. CDR3 nucleotide sequence: TGCAGTGCACAAGCAACTAATGAAAAACTGTTTTTT. Translating it yields CSAQATNEKLFF. The chain joins TRBV20-1 to TRBJ1-4; D is unclear. The CDR3 is 12 amino acids. Germline-derived CDR1 and CDR2 are DFQATT and SNEGSKA (reference sequence). V gave up 6 bases and J gave up 0 bases, with 5 bases separating them.

The table lists this clonotype with many counts. The CDR3, as DNA: TGTGCCAGCAGCCAAGATCCGGCGGGAGGAGAGCAGTTCTTC. Protein product: CASSQDPAGGEQFF. The chain recombines TRBV3-1 with TRBJ2-1; TRBD2 matches 8 bases. CDR1 and CDR2 from the germline V gene are LGHDT and YNNKEL (reference sequence). The CDR3 totals 14 residues. Losses at the gene ends were 0 bases for V and 10 bases for J; bases not matched to a gene: 5.

The chain carries TRBV7-9 and TRBJ2-3; 15 positions agree with TRBD2. The germline V gene encodes CDR1 SEHNR and CDR2 FQNEAQ (reference sequence). The V and J ends lost 5 bases and 2 bases, in that order; junction bases with no gene match: 5. The CDR3 covers 17 residues. The CDR3 sequence is CASSPGTSGGSTDTQYF. CDR3 DNA sequence: TGTGCCAGCAGCCCGGGGACTAGCGGGGGGTCCACAGATACGCAGTATTTT.

This clonotype was counted a few times. This CDR3 is CASRERTGGGTDTQYF. The CDR3 DNA reads TGTGCCAGCAGGGAACGGACAGGCGGGGGCACAGATACGCAGTATTTT. This rearrangement joins TRBV2 to TRBJ2-3; tentative D call: TRBD1 (7 bases). Trimming stripped 6 bases from V and 1 base from J, with 17 bases between. This CDR3 contains 16 residues. Germline V lookup: CDR1 SNHLY, CDR2 FYNNEI.

This clonotype was observed a handful of times. CDR3 in amino acids: CASSLGGAAGSPLHF. The CDR3 nucleotides read TGTGCCAGCAGCCTAGGGGGCGCGGCCGGATCACCCCTCCACTTT. The rearrangement joins TRBV12-3 or TRBV12-4 to TRBJ1-6; TRBD1 agrees at 7 bases. V trimming: 6 bases; J trimming: 10 bases; junction bases outside the gene matches: 12. CDR3 length: 15 residues.

This clonotype was detected ten times or more. V and J are TRBV3-1 and TRBJ1-1, with TRBD1 matching 11 bases. Germline V lookup: CDR1 LGHDT, CDR2 YNNKEL (reference sequence). J lost 5 bases, V lost 3 bases, and 2 bases had no gene match. The CDR3 has 14 residues. The DNA for the CDR3 is TGTGCCAGCAGCCACGGACAGGGGGCAACTGAAGCTTTCTTT. The encoded protein is CASSHGQGATEAFF.

A note on this clonotype: Possible read error: a much larger clone is one base away. The chain uses TRBV12-3 or TRBV12-4 and TRBJ2-2; D gene ambiguous. This CDR3 is 13 amino acids long. The CDR3 loop is CPSSFINTGELFF. In DNA, the CDR3 is TGTCCCAGCAGTTTCATCAACACCGGGGAGCTGTTTTTT.

This chain links TRBV27 with TRBJ1-5; TRBD1 is a possible D gene (6 bases). With 6 bases removed from V and 6 bases from J, the gap between germline ends came to 18 bases. The V gene's germline CDR1 is MNHEY and CDR2 SMNVEV (reference sequence). CDR3 length: 15 amino acids. CDR3 nucleotide sequence: TGTGCCAGCAGCCCCGGGGGCCGGGGCAGTCAGCCCCAGCATTTT. Translating it yields CASSPGGRGSQPQHF.

There are many counts of this clonotype. The gene calls are TRBV10-3 and TRBJ2-2; the match to TRBD1 covers 9 bases. With V trimmed by 0 bases and J by 4 bases, 6 bases remained unmatched. Germline lookup yields CDR1 ENHRY and CDR2 SYGVKD. CDR3 length equals 17 residues. CDR3 sequence (DNA): TGTGCCATCAGTGAGTCAGTTGGGACAGGGATCACCGGGGAGCTGTTTTTT. Translation: CAISESVGTGITGELFF.

V usage is TRBV5-6 and J usage is TRBJ1-2; 7 nucleotides line up with TRBD1. This CDR3 has 14 amino acids. V was pared by 3 bases and J by 6 bases, with 8 bases of the junction left unmatched. CDR1 SGHDT and CDR2 YYEEEE come from the germline V gene. The CDR3, as DNA: TGTGCCAGCAGCTCGTTAGACAGGGAACATGGCTACACCTTC. Protein sequence: CASSSLDREHGYTF.

The chain is built from TRBV30 and TRBJ2-1; D not resolved. Trimming shortened V by 5 bases and J by 6 bases, and 8 bases separated the two germline ends. CDR1 and CDR2 from the germline V gene are GTSNPN and SVGIG (reference sequence). The CDR3 sequence is 11 residues long. For the CDR3, the DNA is TGTGCCTGGCGGAAAGGCAATGAGCAGTTCTTC. Protein sequence: CAWRKGNEQFF.

This chain uses TRBV11-1 with TRBJ1-3; 7 bases agree with TRBD1. This CDR3 contains 19 residues. The V segment lost 3 bases and the J segment 2 bases; nucleotides outside the gene matches: 16. Germline-derived CDR1 and CDR2 are SGHAT and FQDESV (reference sequence). The CDR3 spells CASSFKGQKHGHPGNTIYF. The CDR3 DNA reads TGTGCCAGCAGCTTCAAGGGACAGAAGCATGGTCATCCTGGAAACACCATATATTTT. The full variable domain, completed using reference TRBV11-1 and TRBJ1-3, is EAEVAQSPRYKITEKSQAVAFWCDPISGHATLYWYRQILGQGPELLVQFQDESVVDDSQLPKDRFSAERLKGVDSTLKIQPAELGDSAMYLCASSFKGQKHGHPGNTIYFGEGSWLTVV.

This clonotype has a handful of counts. The J gene is TRBJ2-7, the V gene TRBV6-5, with 10 bases lining up with TRBD1. The ends lost 4 bases at V and 3 bases at J; junction bases unmatched: 6. The CDR3 extends over 15 amino acids. Per the germline V gene, CDR1 is MNHEY and CDR2 is SVGAGI. This CDR3 reads CASSFRDRGHYEQYF. The CDR3 region has the DNA TGTGCCAGCAGTTTCCGGGACAGGGGTCACTACGAGCAGTACTTC.

There are a few counts of this clonotype. The chain uses TRBV4-1 and TRBJ1-5; 11 bases fit TRBD1. The length of the CDR3 is 17 residues. Trimming cost V 0 bases and J 6 bases; bases outside gene matches: 7. From germline, CDR1 is MGHRA and CDR2 YSYEKL. The CDR3 reads CASSQDQGQGARQPQHF. The CDR3 DNA reads TGCGCCAGCAGCCAAGATCAAGGACAGGGGGCTCGTCAGCCCCAGCATTTT.

This clonotype has more than one count but fewer than ten. The rearrangement joins TRBV11-2 to TRBJ2-7; 9 bases map to TRBD1. The CDR3 consists of 16 residues. V was pared by 1 base and J by 6 bases, with 10 bases of the junction left unmatched. Germline V lookup: CDR1 SGHAT, CDR2 FQNNGV. The CDR3 here is CASSLGDGTGQTEQYF. The CDR3 bases are TGTGCCAGCAGCTTAGGGGACGGGACAGGGCAGACCGAGCAGTACTTC.

This clonotype was detected ten times or more. The rearrangement links TRBV5-8 to TRBJ1-1; D is perhaps TRBD1 (5 bases). The CDR3 totals 14 residues. The V gene lost 0 bases and the J gene lost 4 bases, with 10 bases spanning the gap. The germline CDR1 and CDR2 sequences are SGHTS and YDEGEE. The CDR3 DNA sequence: TGTGCCAGCAGCTTGGGCGGGGGTTTCACTGAAGCTTTCTTT. Its translation: CASSLGGGFTEAFF.

This clonotype came up many times. J is TRBJ2-3 and V is TRBV6-1, with D tentatively TRBD1 or TRBD2 (5 bases each). V shed 3 bases and J shed 0 bases, with 13 bases lying between them. The CDR3 totals 16 residues. The germline V gene has CDR1 MNHNS and CDR2 SASEGT. CDR3 amino acids: CASSERGTSSTDTQYF. The DNA for the CDR3 is TGTGCCAGCAGTGAGAGGGGCACGTCTAGCACAGATACGCAGTATTTT.

This clonotype was picked up many times. The chain recombines TRBV9 with TRBJ2-5, with 8 positions matching TRBD2. Germline values: CDR1 SGDLS, CDR2 YYNGEE. V dropped 2 bases and J dropped 2; count of bases not matched to a gene: 2. This CDR3 has 14 residues. Written as DNA, the CDR3 is TGTGCCAGCAGCGTGCTAGCGGGTCAAGAGACCCAGTACTTC. Protein product: CASSVLAGQETQYF.

This clonotype was recorded a few times. This chain connects TRBV5-1 to TRBJ2-7; TRBD1 matches 9 bases. Germline trimming cut 2 bases from V and 3 bases from J; bases unmatched to any gene: 6. Germline V CDR1 and CDR2: SGHRS, YFSETQ. This CDR3 has 15 residues. This CDR3 reads CASSLQGATVYEQYF. CDR3 coding DNA: TGCGCCAGCAGCTTACAGGGGGCAACTGTCTACGAGCAGTACTTC.

This clonotype was detected ten times or more. The V and J genes are TRBV29-1 and TRBJ2-2, with 7 bases that match TRBD1. The V gene end was trimmed by 6 bases and the J gene end by 2 bases; junction bases not matched to a gene: 3. The CDR3 is 13 residues long. Looked up from germline, CDR1 is SQVTM and CDR2 is ANQGSEA. CDR3 in DNA: TGCAGCGTAGACAGGGCTAACACCGGGGAGCTGTTTTTT. The encoded protein is CSVDRANTGELFF.

This clonotype was picked up a small number of times. CDR3: CASSLRRAENNEQFF. The CDR3 DNA reads as TGCGCCAGCAGCTTGAGGAGAGCGGAAAACAATGAGCAGTTCTTC. V usage is TRBV5-1 and J usage is TRBJ2-1, with D perhaps TRBD2 (5 bases). V gave up 1 base and J gave up 5 bases, with 13 bases separating them. This CDR3 is built from 15 residues. The germline CDR1 and CDR2 sequences are SGHRS and YFSETQ.

There are many counts of this clonotype. This chain connects TRBV4-2 to TRBJ2-5, with D uncertain. V was clipped by 0 bases and J by 2 bases, with 4 bases between them. The length of the CDR3 is 13 residues. Germline V CDR1 and CDR2: LGHNA, YNFKEQ. CDR3 loop: CASSQDGQETQYF. The CDR3 DNA follows: TGTGCCAGCAGCCAAGACGGACAAGAGACCCAGTACTTC.

V is TRBV5-5 and J is TRBJ1-1; a weak D match, TRBD1 (5 bases). Trimming took off 9 bases at V and 3 bases at J, with 12 bases between the two ends. This CDR3 region has 12 residues. Per the germline V gene, CDR1 is SGHKS and CDR2 is YYEKEE (reference sequence). The CDR3 reads CATGVGDTEAFF. The CDR3 DNA reads TGTGCCACCGGGGTGGGGGACACTGAAGCTTTCTTT.

This clonotype appeared many times. The chain joins TRBV5-1 to TRBJ1-2, with 7 bases that match TRBD1. The CDR3 length is 14 residues. Unmatched junction bases numbered 6, after V lost 4 bases and J lost 3 bases. In germline, CDR1 is SGHRS, CDR2 YFSETQ. CDR3 region: CASSKQGLDYGYTF. The CDR3 DNA sequence: TGCGCCAGCAGCAAACAGGGGCTAGACTATGGCTACACCTTC.

This clonotype occurred many times. The genes are TRBV11-2 and TRBJ2-3, with 13 bases identical to TRBD2. Germline assignment: CDR1 SGHAT and CDR2 FQNNGV. Trimming took 2 bases from V and 4 from J; bases not matched to a gene: 3. This CDR3 comprises 16 residues. The CDR3 here is CASSLWTSGSSDTQYF. The CDR3 DNA reads TGTGCCAGCAGCTTATGGACTAGCGGGAGTTCAGATACGCAGTATTTT.

This clonotype was seen more than once but under ten times. The chain employs TRBV27 and TRBJ2-7; 7 bases fit TRBD1. CDR3 size: 15 residues. Trimming removed 5 bases from V and 4 bases from J; junction bases left unmatched: 11. In germline, CDR1 is MNHEY, CDR2 SMNVEV (reference sequence). This CDR3 reads CASSVRDRGPYEQYF. In nucleotides, the CDR3 is TGTGCCAGCAGTGTACGGGACAGAGGGCCTTACGAGCAGTACTTC.

The chain has TRBV28 and TRBJ2-7; 11 bases line up with TRBD1. Trimming took 5 bases from V and 0 from J; bases not matched to a gene: 6. This CDR3 spans 16 amino acids. The germline V gene has CDR1 MDHEN and CDR2 SYDVKM. CDR3 sequence (DNA): TGTGCCAGCAGTACCGGACAGGGGGCCATCTCCTACGAGCAGTACTTC. Amino acids: CASSTGQGAISYEQYF.